The clone carrying this TCR beta chain was observed many times. Antigen unknown. These data come from a study of molecular identifiers for immune sequencing clone quantification. Between about 20,000 and 1,100,000 sorted cells, with 10%, 30% or 50% RNA, yielded naive CD8 libraries. When naive CD8 T cells were sorted, they were gated as CD8+CD4-CCR7+CD45RA+. Study findings and constraints: Jurkat TCR RNA spiked in from one cell (amid one million naive cells) was reportedly detectable. Highly expanded clone sizes could be underestimated by identical TCR molecules sharing a barcode.

This CDR3 spans 15 amino acids. V was trimmed by 8 bases and J by 3 bases, leaving 16 bases between them. In germline, CDR1 is SEHNR, CDR2 FQNEAQ (reference sequence). A single record per CDR3 protein comes from TCRdb applying MiXCR to the PCR reads. The data hold just under 650,000 distinct CDR3 sequences, with less than 20% observed a single time. The sample was naive CD8+ T cells from blood, with Jurkat cell RNA spiked in. The subset here: FACS-sorted CD8+CD4-CCR7+CD45RA+ naive T cells. The chain recombines TRBV7-9 with TRBJ2-2; tentatively, D is TRBD1 (5 bases). The TCR originated in a human donor in good health. Some libraries in this study had Jurkat cell RNA spiked in. The CDR3 nucleotides read TGTGCCAGCTGGCCCTCGGACATTTACACCGGGGAGCTGTTTTTT. Its protein is CASWPSDIYTGELFF.